Each of the 12 T cell receptor beta chains below was sequenced from the same sample in a study of cytomegalovirus exposure and HLA in healthy donors. 13 Jbeta primers and 60 Vbeta primers were used for the PCR. Libraries were prepared by immunoSEQ multiplex PCR; TCRdb keeps only in-frame clonotypes and omits some of them. In the table there are approximately 170,000 clones, roughly 79% of which are singletons. Input material: PBMCs. Receptor source: a woman in her forties in good health and CMV-seronegative.

The V call is TRBV9, the J call TRBJ2-2; D may be TRBD2 (5 bases). V was cut by 0 bases and J by 8 bases, with 14 bases left in between. CDR3 size: 15 residues. Germline lookup yields CDR1 SGDLS and CDR2 YYNGEE. Here the CDR3 reads CASSVVPYAGGELFF. The CDR3 bases are TGTGCCAGCAGCGTAGTCCCATACGCGGGTGGGGAGCTGTTTTTT.

The genes are TRBV6-1 and TRBJ2-5, with 7 bases aligning to TRBD1. This CDR3 has 13 amino acids. Losses at the gene ends were 6 bases for V and 5 bases for J; bases not matched to a gene: 6. Per germline, CDR1 MNHNS and CDR2 SASEGT. The CDR3 DNA sequence: TGTGCCAGCAGGCGAAGACAGGGTGAGACCCAGTACTTC. Translation gives CASRRRQGETQYF.

This clone occurred a few times. The V and J genes are TRBV6-5 and TRBJ1-1, with D maybe TRBD1 (5 bases). CDR1 MNHEY and CDR2 SVGAGI come from the germline V gene. This CDR3 is 14 amino acids long. V lost 6 bases and J 1 base, leaving 12 bases between the germline ends. Here the CDR3 DNA reads TGTGCCAGCAGCAGAGCGGGGCCGAACACTGAAGCTTTCTTT. Translating gives CASSRAGPNTEAFF.

The J gene is TRBJ2-3, the V gene TRBV5-1; 9 bases agree with TRBD2. Germline V lookup: CDR1 SGHRS, CDR2 YFSETQ. The CDR3 has 17 residues. Trimming cost V 0 bases and J 6 bases; bases outside gene matches: 11. Here the CDR3 reads CASSLVGRRREGDTQYF. The CDR3 nucleotides are TGCGCCAGCAGCTTGGTAGGCCGAAGGCGGGAGGGGGATACGCAGTATTTT.

Only a few counts were recorded for this clone. The chain combines TRBV6-1 with TRBJ1-4, with 8 bases identical to TRBD1. V gave up 3 bases and J gave up 7 bases; unmatched junction bases: 7. Germline V CDR1 and CDR2: MNHNS, SASEGT. The CDR3 is 15 amino acids. The CDR3 DNA is TGTGCCAGCAGTGAGCTGACAGGGGTGGGTGAAAAACTGTTTTTT. Translating gives CASSELTGVGEKLFF.

The genes are TRBV28 and TRBJ1-2, with D possibly being TRBD1 (6 bases). The germline CDR1 and CDR2 sequences are MDHEN and SYDVKM. V was pared by 5 bases and J by 11 bases, with 15 bases between. The CDR3 loop spans 12 amino acids. As DNA, the CDR3 is TGTGCCAGCAGTCGCCCAGGGGCAGGATACACCTTC. Its protein is CASSRPGAGYTF.

The chain links TRBV5-1 to TRBJ1-2; TRBD1 is a possible D gene (5 bases). CDR3 length: 16 residues. Germline-derived CDR1 and CDR2 are SGHRS and YFSETQ. V lost 0 bases and J lost 8, with 20 bases in between. CDR3 nucleotides: TGCGCCAGCAGCTTGGTCTCAGTCCAGGGTAGTAGGGGCTACACCTTC. Its protein product is CASSLVSVQGSRGYTF.

V is TRBV30 and J is TRBJ1-3; possible D gene TRBD1, 6 bases. V lost 2 bases, J lost 0 bases, and 8 bases lay in between. This CDR3 region has 14 residues. The germline gives CDR1 GTSNPN, CDR2 SVGIG (reference sequence). Here the CDR3 DNA reads TGTGCCTGGAGTTTAGGGGGCTCTGGAAACACCATATATTTT. As protein: CAWSLGGSGNTIYF.

This clone was found a few times. The chain recombines TRBV6-1 with TRBJ1-1; 8 nucleotides align to TRBD1. Per the germline V gene, CDR1 is MNHNS and CDR2 is SASEGT. The ends lost 5 bases at V and 6 bases at J; junction bases unmatched: 8. The CDR3 is 14 amino acids. CDR3 amino acids: CASSQEGQAPEAFF. The CDR3 region has the DNA TGTGCCAGCAGTCAAGAGGGACAGGCCCCTGAAGCTTTCTTT.

The V and J genes are TRBV6-6 and TRBJ1-5, with TRBD1 identical over 8 bases. V gave up 6 bases and J gave up 3 bases; unmatched junction bases: 10. The length of the CDR3 is 16 residues. Germline values: CDR1 MNHNY, CDR2 SVGAGI (reference sequence). The CDR3 bases are TGTGCCAGCAGGCCCCCCGGGACAGGCAACAATCAGCCCCAGCATTTT. It specifies CASRPPGTGNNQPQHF.

V gene TRBV6-5 combines with J gene TRBJ1-2; D not resolved. CDR3 length equals 14 residues. Trimming removed 6 bases at V and 3 bases at J, with 14 bases between. Germline V lookup: CDR1 MNHEY, CDR2 SVGAGI. CDR3 sequence reads: CASRSGGSDYGYTF. The CDR3 DNA is TGTGCCAGCAGGAGCGGTGGAAGCGACTATGGCTACACCTTC.

This sequence joins TRBV7-9 and TRBJ2-7; 8 positions match TRBD1. V lost 3 bases, J lost 4 bases, and 5 bases stayed unmatched. CDR1 SEHNR and CDR2 FQNEAQ come from the germline V gene (reference sequence). This CDR3 is 14 amino acids long. The DNA for the CDR3 is TGTGCCAGCAGCTTCGGACAGGGCGGGTACGAGCAGTACTTC. Translated, it gives CASSFGQGGYEQYF.